This T cell receptor (beta chain) was identified in a study of control samples from healthy donors and cancer patients. With 1 base removed from V and 8 bases from J, the gap between germline ends came to 18 bases. Germline V lookup: CDR1 LGHDT, CDR2 YNNKEL (reference sequence). The CDR3 contains 16 residues. This table comes from immunoSEQ multiplex PCR, and its TCRdb copy is limited to in-frame clones, with some not included. The sample lists a few hundred thousand clones; approximately 92% were seen once. The sequence derives from a man aged 35-49 years with head and neck cancer. The sample consisted of PBMCs. The rearrangement links TRBV3-1 (or the pseudogene TRBV3-2) to TRBJ2-1, with TRBD2 as a possible D gene (5 bases). The CDR3 here is CASSQVGRGVGDEQFF. CDR3 in DNA: TGTGCCAGCAGCCAAGTTGGACGGGGTGTGGGTGATGAGCAGTTCTTC.